Listed below are T cell receptor beta chains from one sample, sequenced in a study of tumor-infiltrating lymphocytes in primary liver carcinoma. TCRdb reprocessed the multiplex PCR reads via MiXCR and lists one record per CDR3 protein. This sample has hundreds of thousands of distinct CDR3 sequences, with about three fifths found just once. Sequencing input: peripheral blood. These receptors all stem from a woman aged 25-40 years with primary liver carcinoma and hepatitis B virus infection. CDR3s include the opening cysteine and the closing phenylalanine or tryptophan. The order of the fields is clone size, D gene, V gene, J gene, CDR3 DNA, CDR3 protein. D genes are given only for firm matches. The size field is filled for only some rows; it gives once, few, many or a size class.

.	.	TRBV30	TRBJ1-2	TGTGCCTGGAGTGTTGACCGTCTCTATGGCTACACCTTC	CAWSVDRLYGYTF
many	.	TRBV11-2	TRBJ2-1	TGTGCCAGCAGCTTTGGGGAAATCTACAATGAGCAGTTCTTC	CASSFGEIYNEQFF
many	.	TRBV29-1	TRBJ1-3	TGCAGCGTTGAAGCCGGAAACACCATATATTTT	CSVEAGNTIYF
many	.	TRBV12-3/TRBV12-4	TRBJ2-3	TGTGCCAGCAGTTTCGGGGGGCGCTCAGATACGCAGTATTTT	CASSFGGRSDTQYF
.	TRBD1	TRBV7-9	TRBJ1-1	TGTGCCAGCAGCTTCCGGACAGGGGGCGCATCTGAAGCTTTCTTT	CASSFRTGGASEAFF
few	.	TRBV29-1	TRBJ1-2	TGCAGCGTTGAAGATCTCTCAGCCCTCTCCTATGGCTACACCTTC	CSVEDLSALSYGYTF
many	.	TRBV6-2/TRBV6-3	TRBJ2-2	TGTGCCAGCAGTTACCTGAACACCGGGGAGCTGTTTTTT	CASSYLNTGELFF
.	.	TRBV11-2	TRBJ2-5	TGTGCCAGTAGTCAGACCTCGTTAATCCAGTACTTC	CASSQTSLIQYF
many	.	TRBV7-9	TRBJ2-7	TGTGCCAGCAGCTTAGGACAGGCCGGTAGCGAACAGTACTTC	CASSLGQAGSEQYF
.	TRBD2	TRBV5-4	TRBJ2-1	TGTGCCAGCAGCTTGGAACTAGCGGGGTCCTACAATGAGCAGTTCTTC	CASSLELAGSYNEQFF
many	.	TRBV28	TRBJ1-2	TGTGCCAGCAGTTTACTACCCAATGGCTACACCTTC	CASSLLPNGYTF
many	TRBD1	TRBV6-6	TRBJ2-5	TGTGCCAGCAGTTACGATGGACAGGGGCAAGAGACCCAGTACTTC	CASSYDGQGQETQYF
.	TRBD2	TRBV12-3/TRBV12-4	TRBJ2-1	TGTGCCAGCAGCCTGTCCGGGACTAGCGGGAGTGTTGAGCAGTTCTTC	CASSLSGTSGSVEQFF
.	TRBD2	TRBV7-9	TRBJ2-7	TGTGCCAGCAGCACGACTAGCGGGAGGCCCTACGAGCAGTACTTC	CASSTTSGRPYEQYF
.	.	TRBV6-5	TRBJ2-2	TGTGTCAGCAGTAGGCCGGGGGACAACACCGGGGAGTTGTTTTTT	CVSSRPGDNTGELFF
many	.	TRBV12-3/TRBV12-4	TRBJ1-2	TGTGCCAGCATTCGCTTTCCAGGGGCGAACTATGGCTACACCTTC	CASIRFPGANYGYTF
many	.	TRBV12-5	TRBJ1-1	TGTGCTAGTGCCCATCCGGGGCGGTTCACTGAAGCTTTCTTT	CASAHPGRFTEAFF
.	TRBD2	TRBV11-2	TRBJ2-2	TGTGCCAGCAAACCCGGAGCGGGAGGCGCCCGGGAGCTGTTTTTT	CASKPGAGGARELFF
few	.	TRBV13	TRBJ1-1	TGTGCCAGCAGCTTATCGGACAGTGAAGCTTTCTTT	CASSLSDSEAFF
.	.	TRBV29-1	TRBJ2-1	TGCAGCGTTGAAGGGGGGCTCTATGAGCAGTTCTTC	CSVEGGLYEQFF
.	TRBD1	TRBV7-9	TRBJ2-7	TGTGCCAACAGTAGACCGGGACAGAGCTACGAGCAGTGCTTC	CANSRPGQSYEQCF
.	TRBD2	TRBV12-3/TRBV12-4	TRBJ2-1	TGTGCGAGAAGACCAGCGGGAGGGTCCTACAATGAGCAGTTCTTC	CARRPAGGSYNEQFF
.	.	TRBV11-2	TRBJ2-5	TGTGCCAGGAACTTGTTGACGGAGACCCAGTACTTC	CARNLLTETQYF
once	TRBD2	TRBV6-6	TRBJ2-1	TGTGCCAGAAGTTACTCATCCCTAGCGGGAGGCAACGAGCAGTTCTTC	CARSYSSLAGGNEQFF
.	.	TRBV12-3/TRBV12-4	TRBJ2-3	TGTGCCAGTAGTTCCCTACAGGGAACAGATACGCGGTATTTT	CASSSLQGTDTRYF
few	TRBD2	TRBV7-8	TRBJ2-7	TGTGCCAGCAGCTTGAAGACTAGCGGGAGGGCCTTCGACGAGCAGTACTTC	CASSLKTSGRAFDEQYF
many	TRBD1	TRBV6-5	TRBJ2-3	TGTGCCAGCAGTTACAGACAGGGCTATACAGATACGCAGTATTTT	CASSYRQGYTDTQYF
.	TRBD2	TRBV4-1	TRBJ2-1	TGCGCCAGCAGCCACCAAGCCTTTAGCGGGACTGGTGAGCAGTTCTTC	CASSHQAFSGTGEQFF
.	TRBD1	TRBV6-2/TRBV6-3	TRBJ2-6	TGTGCCAGCAGTCACCCAAGGACAGGACCTCACTCTGGGGCCAACGTCCTGACTTTC	CASSHPRTGPHSGANVLTF
many	TRBD1	TRBV4-1	TRBJ1-6	TGCGCCAGCAGCCAAGAGCCGGGACAGGGGAATTCACCCCTCCACTTT	CASSQEPGQGNSPLHF
.	.	TRBV28	TRBJ2-7	TGTGCCAGCACCACGGACTTTCCGGGGGAGCAGTACTTC	CASTTDFPGEQYF
few	TRBD2	TRBV12-3/TRBV12-4	TRBJ2-7	TGTGCCAGCAGTACGGGGCGGCTAGCGGCCCCCCGATACGAGCAGTACTTC	CASSTGRLAAPRYEQYF
.	.	TRBV6-1	TRBJ1-1	TGTGCCAGCAAAAAAAATAGTGGTGTGGGGGCTGAAGCTTTCTTT	CASKKNSGVGAEAFF
many	TRBD1	TRBV29-1	TRBJ1-4	TGCAGCGTTGAACTCCACAGGGGAACTAATGAAAAACTGTTTTTT	CSVELHRGTNEKLFF
.	.	TRBV4-1	TRBJ1-3	TGCGCCAGCAGCCAAGATACCGGGGATGGAAACACCATATATTTT	CASSQDTGDGNTIYF
.	TRBD1	TRBV18	TRBJ2-1	TGTGCCAGCTCATCCGGGACAGGTTGGGAGCAGTTCTTC	CASSSGTGWEQFF
.	TRBD2	TRBV14	TRBJ2-4	TGTGCCAGCAGCCAAGGTCCTAGCGGGAACAAAAACATTCAGTACTTC	CASSQGPSGNKNIQYF
many	.	TRBV11-1	TRBJ2-1	TGTGCCAGCAGCCCTTTTGGCGGGCCCTACAATGAGCAGTTCTTC	CASSPFGGPYNEQFF